A selection of T cell receptor beta chains follows, all from one sample in a study of shared clonotypes between healthy human individuals. Generated by immunoSEQ multiplex PCR, the TCRdb table keeps only in-frame clones and is missing some. Here the sample spans about 580,000 clones, roughly 98% being singletons. Input material: naive CD8+ T cells sorted from blood. All receptors come from a man aged 25 to 40 in good health. The CDR3 runs from the conserved cysteine through the conserved F or W. D genes are given only for firm matches. Clone size, where shown, is once, few, many, or a class for clones that have expanded.

NA	NA	TRBV27	14	TRBJ1-3	TGTGCCAGCAGTTTGGCAGGCTCTGGAAACACCATATATTTT	CASSLAGSGNTIYF
once	NA	TRBV28	13	TRBJ1-1	TGTGCCAGCATTGGGTGCCAACTGGCTGAAGCTTTCTTT	CASIGCQLAEAFF
NA	TRBD1	TRBV10-3	15	TRBJ2-7	TGTGCCATCAAGGAGACCGGACAGGGAGGCCACGAGCAGTACTTC	CAIKETGQGGHEQYF
NA	NA	TRBV30	13	TRBJ2-5	TGTGCCTGGAGTGATTCTCCTCTTGGGACCCAGTACTTC	CAWSDSPLGTQYF
NA	NA	TRBV28	13	TRBJ2-7	TGTGCCAGCTTTAAGGTTGGGTTATACGAGCAGTACTTC	CASFKVGLYEQYF
NA	NA	TRBV28	15	TRBJ2-7	TGTGCCAGCAGTTCTTACGGGACGGTATCCTACGAGCAGTACTTC	CASSSYGTVSYEQYF
NA	NA	TRBV10-2	14	TRBJ2-1	TGCGCCAGCAGAGACCCGACTAGTGAGTATGAGCAGTTCTTC	CASRDPTSEYEQFF
NA	NA	TRBV4-3	15	TRBJ1-4	TGCGCCAGCAGCTCTCATGGGGGGCGAAATGAAAAACTGTTTTTT	CASSSHGGRNEKLFF
once	NA	TRBV27	13	TRBJ2-7	TGTGCCAGCAGTTTATCGGGGAGGAACGAGCAGTACTTC	CASSLSGRNEQYF
NA	TRBD1	TRBV6-6	15	TRBJ1-5	TGTGCCAGCAGTACTCAGGGGGCTGCTAATCAGCCCCAGCATTTT	CASSTQGAANQPQHF
NA	NA	TRBV6-7	11	TRBJ1-2	TGTGCCAGCAGTTACTGGGTCCGCTACACCTTC	CASSYWVRYTF
NA	NA	TRBV7-9	13	TRBJ2-5	TGTGCCAGCAGCCCCTGGCTCCAAGAGACCCAGTACTTC	CASSPWLQETQYF
NA	NA	TRBV19	15	TRBJ2-1	TGTGCCAGTAGTTACCGGGACTTGTGGAACAATGAGCAGTTCTTC	CASSYRDLWNNEQFF
NA	NA	TRBV11-2	17	TRBJ2-1	TGTGCCAGCAGCTTAGTATTTCGGGCGTCCTCCTACAATGAGCAGTTCTTC	CASSLVFRASSYNEQFF
NA	NA	TRBV5-4	12	TRBJ2-7	TGTGCCAGCAGCTTGGACGCGCACGAGCAGTACTTC	CASSLDAHEQYF
once	TRBD1	TRBV7-8	14	TRBJ2-7	TGTGCCAGCAGCTTGAGACAGGGGATGGACGAGCAGTACTTC	CASSLRQGMDEQYF
NA	NA	TRBV5-5	15	TRBJ2-5	TGTGCCAGCAGCTTGGTGGCTTCCTCGGAAGAGACCCAGTACTTC	CASSLVASSEETQYF
NA	TRBD2	TRBV29-1	14	TRBJ2-1	TGCAGCGTTGAACCGAGCGGGAGGGCCAATGAGCAGTTCTTC	CSVEPSGRANEQFF
NA	TRBD1	TRBV18	16	TRBJ1-5	TGTGCCAGCTCACCACCGGAGTCAGGGGGACGGCAGCCCCAGCATTTT	CASSPPESGGRQPQHF
NA	NA	TRBV5-5	14	TRBJ1-5	TGTGCCAGCAGCGTCCAGGGGTTGGTGCAGCCCCAGCATTTT	CASSVQGLVQPQHF
NA	TRBD1	TRBV18	16	TRBJ2-7	TGTGCCAGCTCACCGCCGGGACAGGGATCGCAAAACGAGCAGTACTTC	CASSPPGQGSQNEQYF
once	NA	TRBV11-3	13	TRBJ2-1	TGTGCCAGCAGCGGACGACTAGAAGATGAGCAGTTCTTC	CASSGRLEDEQFF
few	TRBD1	TRBV9	14	TRBJ2-5	TGTGCCAGCAGCCCCTGGGACAGACAAGAGACCCAGTACTTC	CASSPWDRQETQYF
NA	NA	TRBV2	17	TRBJ1-4	TGTGCCAGCAGTGAGAGGGAACAGGGAAATTATAATGAAAAACTGTTTTTT	CASSEREQGNYNEKLFF
NA	TRBD2	TRBV14	15	TRBJ2-7	TGTGCCAGCAGCCTGCGGGGAGGGGCTACCTACGAGCAGTACTTC	CASSLRGGATYEQYF
NA	TRBD1	TRBV7-6	17	TRBJ1-5	TGTGCCAGCAGCTTAGCGGCAGGGGGAAATAGCAATCAGCCCCAGCATTTT	CASSLAAGGNSNQPQHF
once	TRBD1	TRBV30	15	TRBJ2-1	TGTGCCTGGAGCACAGGGGGTCGGAGGTACAATGAGCAGTTCTTC	CAWSTGGRRYNEQFF
NA	TRBD2	TRBV7-9	15	TRBJ2-1	TGTGCCAGCAGCTTTAGCGGGAGGACAATAAATGAGCAGTTCTTC	CASSFSGRTINEQFF
once	NA	TRBV28	18	TRBJ1-5	TGTGCCAGCAGGGGGGGGACGGGGGCCCCCTCTAGCAATCAGCCCCAGCATTTT	CASRGGTGAPSSNQPQHF
NA	NA	TRBV7-9	15	TRBJ2-1	TGTGCCAGCAGCCTCCCACTAGGAGTCTACAATGAGCAGTTCTTC	CASSLPLGVYNEQFF
NA	TRBD2	TRBV9	13	TRBJ2-7	TGTGCCAGCAGCGGGGACGGGAGGTCTGAGCAGTACTTC	CASSGDGRSEQYF
once	NA	TRBV7-6	14	TRBJ2-3	TGTGCCAGCAGCTTAGCGGGAGGCACAGATACGCAGTATTTT	CASSLAGGTDTQYF
NA	TRBD1	TRBV18	15	TRBJ1-1	TGTGCCAGCTCACCACCGGGGACAGGCAACACTGAAGCTTTCTTT	CASSPPGTGNTEAFF
NA	NA	TRBV11-2	15	TRBJ2-7	TGTGCCAGCAGCTTAGATCTCACAGGGATGTACGAGCAGTACTTC	CASSLDLTGMYEQYF
NA	NA	TRBV6-1	14	TRBJ2-1	TGTGCCAGCAGCCCCCAGAGATACCCCAATGAGCAGTTCTTC	CASSPQRYPNEQFF
NA	NA	TRBV4-3	11	TRBJ2-1	TGCGCCAGCAGACAAGAAAATGAGCAGTTCTTC	CASRQENEQFF
many	NA	TRBV5-5	11	TRBJ2-7	TGTGCCAGCAGCTTGGGACTGGGGCAGTACTTC	CASSLGLGQYF
NA	NA	TRBV18	15	TRBJ2-3	TGTGCCAGCTCACCGGACCAGAGAAGCACAGATACGCAGTATTTT	CASSPDQRSTDTQYF
NA	TRBD1	TRBV7-9	13	TRBJ2-7	TGTGCCAGCAGCTTAGAGACAGGGGACGAGCAGTACTTC	CASSLETGDEQYF
NA	NA	TRBV6-1	10	TRBJ1-1	TGTGCCAGCAAGAACACTGAAGCTTTCTTT	CASKNTEAFF
once	NA	TRBV28	12	TRBJ2-1	TGTGCCAGCAGTTTCCCTCCCAATGAGCAGTTCTTC	CASSFPPNEQFF
NA	NA	TRBV7-8	13	TRBJ2-7	TGTGCCAGCAGCCCCGGGACCTCCTACGAGCAGTACTTC	CASSPGTSYEQYF
NA	TRBD2	TRBV5-1	16	TRBJ2-5	TGCGCCAGCAGCTCCTCCGGTCTAGCGGGCCAAGAGACCCAGTACTTC	CASSSSGLAGQETQYF
NA	NA	TRBV6-5	11	TRBJ2-7	TGTGCCAGCGGGCCCTTGGATGTGCAGTACTTC	CASGPLDVQYF
NA	NA	TRBV14	17	TRBJ2-5	TGTGCCAGCAGCCAAGAGTCTGGGGCCTGGGTGGAAGAGACCCAGTACTTC	CASSQESGAWVEETQYF
NA	NA	TRBV27	12	TRBJ1-5	TGTGCCAGTCGCAGGGGCAATCAGCCCCAGCATTTT	CASRRGNQPQHF
NA	TRBD1	TRBV19	21	TRBJ2-3	TGTGCCAGTAGTATAGACTTCATCAGCAATCCAGGGGGCGGGAGCACAGATACGCAGTATTTT	CASSIDFISNPGGGSTDTQYF
NA	TRBD1	TRBV7-9	14	TRBJ2-1	TGTGCCAGCAGCTTAGATCAGGGGGTCAATGAGCAGTTCTTC	CASSLDQGVNEQFF
NA	TRBD2	TRBV2	15	TRBJ2-1	TGTGCCAGCAGTGTTCTAGCGGATTCCTACAATGAGCAGTTCTTC	CASSVLADSYNEQFF
NA	TRBD1	TRBV5-5	17	TRBJ1-1	TGTGCCAGCGACCTAGGACAGGGGGCCTTTGTGGGCACTGAAGCTTTCTTT	CASDLGQGAFVGTEAFF
NA	TRBD2	TRBV5-6	14	TRBJ2-3	TGTGCCAGCAGCTCTCGACTAGCCCCAGATACGCAGTATTTT	CASSSRLAPDTQYF